Below are 25 T cell receptor beta chains sequenced from a single sample in a study of blood T cell repertoires in COVID-19. Libraries were prepared by immunoSEQ multiplex PCR; TCRdb keeps only in-frame clonotypes and omits some of them. Among some 130,000 clones listed, around 89% were seen once. Sequencing was carried out using peripheral blood. All receptors come from a man aged 55-75 years with COVID-19, enrolled during active disease.

The DNA for the CDR3 is TGTGCCAGCAGTCGTAGCGGGGCTAACCAAGAGACCCAGTACTTC. Translation: CASSRSGANQETQYF. The chain carries TRBV6-5 and TRBJ2-5, with 8 bases fitting TRBD2. V shed 5 bases, J shed 0 bases, and the junction held 5 bases outside the gene matches. The germline V gene encodes CDR1 MNHEY and CDR2 SVGAGI. CDR3 length equals 15 residues.

J is TRBJ1-1 and V is TRBV18; D is undetermined. The germline V gene has CDR1 KGHSH and CDR2 LQKENI. V was trimmed by 3 bases and J by 1 base, leaving 9 bases between them. The CDR3 loop spans 14 amino acids. The CDR3 DNA reads as TGTGCCAGCTCACCCGCGCCCGCGAACACTGAAGCTTTCTTT. It is translated as CASSPAPANTEAFF.

The chain combines TRBV30 with TRBJ1-2, with D unclear. The CDR3 is 12 amino acids. CDR1 and CDR2 from the germline V gene are GTSNPN and SVGIG (reference sequence). The ends were cut back, 3 bases at V and 7 bases at J, with 12 bases in the middle. CDR3: CAWSPNMFGYTF. The CDR3 coding sequence is TGTGCCTGGAGCCCGAACATGTTTGGCTACACCTTC.

The genes are TRBV11-1 and TRBJ1-2, with TRBD1 matching over 7 bases. The CDR3 is made up of 14 amino acids. J lost 4 bases, V lost 5 bases, and 7 bases had no gene match. Germline loops: CDR1 SGHAT, CDR2 FQDESV (reference sequence). The CDR3 sequence: CASSKGQGGYGYTF. CDR3 coding DNA: TGTGCCAGCAGCAAGGGGCAGGGGGGCTATGGCTACACCTTC.

The V call is TRBV2, the J call TRBJ1-1, with unresolved D. V lost 4 bases and J lost 5, with 11 bases in between. In germline, CDR1 is SNHLY, CDR2 FYNNEI. The CDR3 is 13 residues long. Here the CDR3 DNA reads TGTGCCAGCAGTGGGAGACGAATGACTGAAGCTTTCTTT. Its translation is CASSGRRMTEAFF.

The chain joins TRBV7-2 to TRBJ2-5; unclear D gene. CDR1 and CDR2 from the germline V gene are SGHTA and FQGNSA. With 4 bases removed from V and 0 bases from J, the gap between germline ends came to 9 bases. The CDR3 contains 14 residues. CDR3 residues: CASSSDWYQETQYF. The CDR3 nucleotides read TGTGCCAGCAGCTCAGATTGGTACCAAGAGACCCAGTACTTC.

This sequence joins TRBV7-2 and TRBJ2-5, with 12 bases fitting TRBD2. V lost 1 base to trimming and J lost 0 bases; unmatched junction nucleotides: 3. CDR3 length: 17 amino acids. Per the germline V gene, CDR1 is SGHTA and CDR2 is FQGNSA. In DNA form, the CDR3 reads TGTGCCAGCAGCTTAGTGCTAGCGGGGGGGTACCAAGAGACCCAGTACTTC. It yields the protein CASSLVLAGGYQETQYF.

CDR3 protein: CASSTDSLNEQFF. The CDR3 nucleotides read TGTGCCAGCAGCACGGACAGCTTAAATGAGCAGTTCTTC. This chain connects TRBV3-1 (or the pseudogene TRBV3-2) to TRBJ2-1, with D possibly TRBD1 on 6 matching bases. CDR1 and CDR2 (germline): LGHDT, YNNKEL (reference sequence). The CDR3 covers 13 residues. V lost 5 bases to trimming and J lost 7 bases, with 12 bases between them.

This chain joins TRBV11-2 and TRBJ2-1; the D gene is possibly TRBD1 (5 bases). The germline gives CDR1 SGHAT, CDR2 FQNNGV. The CDR3 runs to 15 residues. V lost 7 bases to trimming and J lost 0 bases, with 13 bases between them. The CDR3 coding sequence is TGTGCCAGCACCGTGAGGACATCCTCCTACAATGAGCAGTTCTTC. It codes for CASTVRTSSYNEQFF.

V and J are TRBV27 and TRBJ2-3; D possibly corresponds to TRBD2 (5 bases). Deletions cut 4 bases from V and 2 bases from J, with 13 bases between. Germline CDR1 reads MNHEY; CDR2 reads SMNVEV (reference sequence). The CDR3 spans 15 residues. This CDR3 is CASSSPNGDTDTQYF. CDR3 DNA sequence: TGTGCCAGCAGTTCTCCGAACGGGGACACAGATACGCAGTATTTT.

This rearrangement joins TRBV6-5 to TRBJ2-7, with 8 bases lining up with TRBD2. Germline CDR1 MNHEY, CDR2 SVGAGI. The CDR3 totals 15 residues. J was trimmed by 3 bases and V by 6 bases; bases with no gene match: 10. CDR3 region: CASSLTSGRLYEQYF. As DNA, the CDR3 is TGTGCCAGCAGCCTTACTAGCGGACGACTCTACGAGCAGTACTTC.

J is TRBJ1-1 and V is TRBV18; the match to TRBD1 covers 12 bases. The junction had 6 bases not matched to a gene; V was cut back by 5 bases and J by 11 bases. Germline V gene lookup returns CDR1 KGHSH and CDR2 LQKENI. The CDR3 spans 13 residues. CDR3 region: CASSSGTGGEAFF. The CDR3 DNA reads TGTGCCAGCTCATCAGGGACAGGGGGCGAGGCTTTCTTT.

Turning to this clone: The same CDR3 also results from other DNA sequences found in this sample. This sequence joins TRBV5-1 and TRBJ1-4; D remains ambiguous. The CDR3 extends over 14 amino acids. The germline V and J ends were trimmed by 2 bases and 3 bases, with 8 bases remaining between them. Germline-derived CDR1 and CDR2 are SGHRS and YFSETQ. DNA of the CDR3: TGCGCCAGCAGCTTACAGACCTCTAATGAAAAACTGTTTTTT. As protein: CASSLQTSNEKLFF.

The V call is TRBV7-3, the J call TRBJ1-1; a weak D match, TRBD1 (5 bases). CDR3 size: 15 residues. Germline lookup yields CDR1 SGHTA and CDR2 FQGTGA. V dropped 0 bases and J dropped 5 bases, with 13 bases sitting between them. CDR3 residues: CASSLTRLGGTEAFF. The DNA for the CDR3 is TGTGCCAGCAGCTTAACCCGTCTGGGGGGGACTGAAGCTTTCTTT.

The rearrangement uses TRBV5-1 and TRBJ2-6; the D is unclear. This CDR3 spans 15 amino acids. Trimming pared 2 bases from V and 2 bases from J, leaving 8 bases between. Germline V gene data show CDR1 as SGHRS and CDR2 as YFSETQ. CDR3 coding DNA: TGCGCCAGCAGCTTAGCGACCCCTGGGGCCAACGTCCTGACTTTC. Encoded protein: CASSLATPGANVLTF. The variable domain in full, with the rest retrieved from reference TRBV5-1 and TRBJ2-6, is KAGVTQTPRYLIKTRGQQVTLSCSPISGHRSVSWYQQTPGQGLQFLFEYFSETQRNKGNFPGRFSGRQFSNSRSEMNVSTLELGDSALYLCASSLATPGANVLTFGAGSRLTVL.

V is TRBV2 and J is TRBJ2-5; 8 bases agree with TRBD1. Unmatched junction bases numbered 9, after V lost 7 bases and J lost 5 bases. The CDR3 loop spans 14 amino acids. Germline assignment: CDR1 SNHLY and CDR2 FYNNEI. In nucleotides, the CDR3 is TGTGCCAGCATATATGGCAGGGGGCTTGAGACCCAGTACTTC. Its protein is CASIYGRGLETQYF.

The chain is built from TRBV2 and TRBJ2-7; the match to TRBD1 covers 10 bases. The CDR3 spans 13 residues. Germline V CDR1 and CDR2: SNHLY, FYNNEI. V was clipped by 3 bases and J by 5 bases; unmatched bases: 1. Here the CDR3 DNA reads TGTGCCAGCAGTGACGGACAGGGGGACGAGCAGTACTTC. Its protein is CASSDGQGDEQYF.

The chain carries TRBV6-5 and TRBJ1-6, with 7 positions matching TRBD1. The CDR3 extends over 14 amino acids. Per germline, CDR1 MNHEY and CDR2 SVGAGI. Germline trimming cut 5 bases from V and 10 bases from J; bases unmatched to any gene: 8. DNA of the CDR3: TGTGCCAGCAGTCCACGGGACAGCAACTCACCCCTCCACTTT. Amino acids: CASSPRDSNSPLHF.

V is TRBV29-1 and J is TRBJ1-5, with TRBD1 matching over 9 bases. There are 13 residues in the CDR3. The germline CDR1 and CDR2 sequences are SQVTM and ANQGSEA. Trimming cost V 7 bases and J 6 bases; bases outside gene matches: 7. The CDR3 DNA follows: TGCAGCGCGACGACAGGGGGTGCTCAGCCCCAGCATTTT. Residues: CSATTGGAQPQHF.

The chain links TRBV24-1 to TRBJ2-3; 8 bases align to TRBD2. The CDR3 loop spans 14 amino acids. After removal of 9 bases from V and 2 bases from J, the junction contained 6 bases not matched to a gene. Germline CDR1 reads KGHDR; CDR2 reads SFDVKD. In nucleotides, the CDR3 is TGTGCCACCGTTGGTAGCGGGGCCACAGATACGCAGTATTTT. Translating it yields CATVGSGATDTQYF.

This chain links TRBV19 with TRBJ1-3, with TRBD1 matching over 8 bases. Germline-derived CDR1 and CDR2 are LNHDA and SQIVND (reference sequence). V lost 5 bases to trimming and J lost 7 bases; unmatched junction nucleotides: 10. This CDR3 has 15 residues. CDR3 bases: TGTGCCAGTAGTCCGGACAGGGATCCGTGGAACACCATATATTTT. Amino acids: CASSPDRDPWNTIYF. Filled out from reference TRBV19 and TRBJ1-3, the complete variable domain reads DGGITQSPKYLFRKEGQNVTLSCEQNLNHDAMYWYRQDPGQGLRLIYYSQIVNDFQKGDIAEGYSVSREKKESFPLTVTSAQKNPTAFYLCASSPDRDPWNTIYFGEGSWLTVV.

This chain uses TRBV2 with TRBJ2-1, with TRBD2 identical over 10 bases. This CDR3 is built from 18 residues. With V trimmed by 6 bases and J by 10 bases, 21 bases remained unmatched. Looked up from germline, CDR1 is SNHLY and CDR2 is FYNNEI. The CDR3 DNA reads TGTGCCAGCAGGGAAAGACTAGCGGGCTTGGTAGGGGGGACGGAGCAGTTCTTC. Its protein is CASRERLAGLVGGTEQFF.

The gene calls are TRBV24-1 and TRBJ2-2; 7 bases agree with TRBD1. The V and J ends lost 2 bases and 8 bases, in that order; junction bases with no gene match: 4. CDR1 and CDR2 (germline): KGHDR, SFDVKD. The CDR3 is 14 amino acids. The CDR3 DNA is TGTGCCACCAGTGATTCAAGGGGGCGTGGGGAGCTGTTTTTT. It codes for CATSDSRGRGELFF.

The rearrangement uses TRBV14 and TRBJ1-1; TRBD1 might be the D (6 bases). CDR1 is SGHDN and CDR2 is FVKESK in the germline V gene. The CDR3 extends over 18 amino acids. V shed 0 bases and J shed 5 bases, with 22 bases lying between them. The CDR3 DNA follows: TGTGCCAGCAGCCAAGAAATTGGGGGCTCTTTGGGATCTACTGAAGCTTTCTTT. Protein: CASSQEIGGSLGSTEAFF.

The rearrangement links TRBV5-1 to TRBJ1-3; D might be TRBD1 (6 bases). V lost 0 bases to trimming and J lost 1 base, with 17 bases between them. The CDR3 is made up of 18 amino acids. From germline, CDR1 is SGHRS and CDR2 YFSETQ. The DNA of the CDR3 is TGCGCCAGCAGCTTGGGTACGTCAGGGGCTCGGTCTGGAAACACCATATATTTT. It specifies CASSLGTSGARSGNTIYF.